This note documents a single T cell receptor beta chain sequence. The record originates from a study of blood T cell repertoires in COVID-19. Turning to the study itself: Samples came from the United States, Italy and Spain, spanning acute and convalescent COVID-19. PBMCs, B-cell-depleted T cells, or T cells were the source of the cDNA or gDNA that made up the material.

Clones were read by immunoSEQ multiplex PCR, and TCRdb kept only the in-frame ones, dropping some. The data contain tens of thousands of clones, over 60% of them singletons. Germline V gene data show CDR1 as SEHNR and CDR2 as FQNEAQ (reference sequence). This CDR3 has 14 amino acids. Trimming pared 7 bases from V and 3 bases from J, leaving 15 bases between. This TCR was recovered from a young man with COVID-19, enrolled during active disease. The sequencing input was peripheral blood. The V gene is TRBV7-9, the J gene TRBJ1-2; D may be TRBD1 (6 bases). CDR3 residues: CASMHRDIHYGYTF. CDR3 in DNA: TGTGCCAGCATGCACAGGGACATCCACTATGGCTACACCTTC.